These 21 T cell receptor beta chains originate from one sample sequenced in a study of T-cell memory formation after mild COVID-19. TCRdb itself ran the 5' RACE reads through MiXCR, one entry per CDR3 protein. The sample consists of 200,000 or so distinct CDR3 sequences, roughly 10% of them appearing once. Sequenced input: PBMCs or a T cell subset sorted from them (not recorded which). The receptors stem from a man between 18 and 29 years old who had mild COVID-19 (a few samples of this study predate the infection). Cell type and time point are not known.

This clonotype was observed a handful of times. The chain links TRBV3-1 to TRBJ1-1, with TRBD1 identical over 9 bases. V trimming: 1 base; J trimming: 10 bases; junction bases outside the gene matches: 4. The CDR3 has 13 amino acids. From germline, CDR1 is LGHDT and CDR2 YNNKEL (reference sequence). This CDR3 reads CASSQGRTGVAFF. DNA of the CDR3: TGTGCCAGCAGCCAAGGGAGGACAGGGGTAGCTTTCTTT. The complete variable domain, with remaining parts taken from reference TRBV3-1 and TRBJ1-1, reads DTAVSQTPKYLVTQMGNDKSIKCEQNLGHDTMYWYKQDSKKFLKIMFSYNNKELIINETVPNRFSPKSPDKAHLNLHINSLELGDSAVYFCASSQGRTGVAFFGQGTRLTVV.

This clonotype was counted only a few times. This chain links TRBV2 with TRBJ2-1; either TRBD1 or TRBD2 may fit D (5 bases each). Germline lookup yields CDR1 SNHLY and CDR2 FYNNEI. Trimming pared 6 bases from V and 7 bases from J, leaving 13 bases between. CDR3 length: 13 residues. The CDR3 protein is CASRGDGGNEQFF. CDR3 in DNA: TGTGCCAGCAGAGGGGACGGCGGGAATGAGCAGTTCTTC.

The V and J genes are TRBV30 and TRBJ2-5; D is perhaps TRBD2 (7 bases). Germline CDR1 is GTSNPN and CDR2 is SVGIG (reference sequence). Trimming took 0 bases from V and 5 from J, leaving 10 bases between them. The CDR3 consists of 13 residues. The CDR3 DNA reads TGTGCCTGGAGTGTAGGGGGGGGGGAGACCCAGTACTTC. Translating it yields CAWSVGGGETQYF. Based on the CDR3 plus reference TRBV30 and TRBJ2-5, the full variable domain is SQTIHQWPATLVQPVGSPLSLECTVEGTSNPNLYWYRQAAGRGLQLLFYSVGIGQISSEVPQNLSASRPQDRQFILSSKKLLLSDSGFYLCAWSVGGGETQYFGPGTRLLVL.

Many counts were recorded for this clonotype. The chain combines TRBV7-2 with TRBJ2-1; 7 nucleotides align to TRBD1. V trimming: 0 bases; J trimming: 3 bases; junction bases outside the gene matches: 5. CDR3 length equals 16 residues. Germline V lookup: CDR1 SGHTA, CDR2 FQGNSA. The CDR3 DNA follows: TGTGCCAGCAGCTTAGCGATGGCAGGGGGCTACAATGAGCAGTTCTTC. Residues: CASSLAMAGGYNEQFF.

This clonotype was detected ten times or more. V usage is TRBV4-3 and J usage is TRBJ1-2; unclear D gene. CDR1 and CDR2 from the germline V gene are LGHNA and YSLEER. V was pared by 0 bases and J by 13 bases, with 15 bases between. The CDR3 length is 13 residues. In DNA form, the CDR3 reads TGCGCCAGCAGCCAAGATAGGGCCGTATTTTGCACCTTC. Its translation is CASSQDRAVFCTF.

The chain couples TRBV19 to TRBJ2-4, with D perhaps TRBD1 or TRBD2 (5 bases each). The CDR3 covers 15 residues. Trimming pared 7 bases from V and 8 bases from J, leaving 21 bases between. Germline V CDR1 and CDR2: LNHDA, SQIVND (reference sequence). The CDR3 DNA reads as TGTGCCAGTAACCCCTCGGGGCCCAGAGGGGACATTCAGTACTTC. Translated, it gives CASNPSGPRGDIQYF.

This clonotype was counted at least ten times. The chain couples TRBV5-5 to TRBJ2-1; D may match TRBD1 or TRBD2 (5 bases each). Trimming cost V 0 bases and J 1 base, with 11 bases left between them. The V gene's germline CDR1 is SGHKS and CDR2 YYEKEE (reference sequence). CDR3 length: 16 residues. CDR3 in amino acids: CASSLARERSYNEQFF. The DNA of the CDR3 is TGTGCCAGCAGCTTGGCCAGGGAGAGGTCCTACAATGAGCAGTTCTTC.

The chain joins TRBV29-1 to TRBJ1-2; TRBD1 is a possible D gene (6 bases). CDR3 length equals 11 residues. V lost 4 bases to trimming and J lost 7 bases, with 10 bases between them. Per germline, CDR1 SQVTM and CDR2 ANQGSEA. In nucleotides, the CDR3 is TGCAGCGTTGTATGGGGGGCTGGCTACACCTTC. As protein: CSVVWGAGYTF.

This clonotype was observed at least ten times. The rearrangement joins TRBV15 to TRBJ2-5; maybe TRBD1 (5 bases). This CDR3 has 14 residues. Germline V lookup: CDR1 LNHNV, CDR2 YYDKDF (reference sequence). Deletions cut 3 bases from V and 1 base from J, with 9 bases between. In nucleotides, the CDR3 is TGTGCCACCAGCAGTCGTAGGGGCCAAGAGACCCAGTACTTC. Its translation: CATSSRRGQETQYF.

This chain links TRBV7-2 with TRBJ1-6, with 9 positions matching TRBD1. V gave up 2 bases and J gave up 3 bases; unmatched junction bases: 8. The V gene's germline CDR1 is SGHTA and CDR2 FQGNSA. This CDR3 spans 18 amino acids. As DNA, the CDR3 is TGTGCCAGCAGCTTACGGGACAGGGCTTCCCACTATAATTCACCCCTCCACTTT. This encodes CASSLRDRASHYNSPLHF.

This clonotype was detected a few times. The gene calls are TRBV9 and TRBJ2-1; D gene ambiguous. CDR3 length: 15 residues. The germline CDR1 and CDR2 sequences are SGDLS and YYNGEE. The V and J ends lost 0 bases and 6 bases respectively, with 13 bases between them. The CDR3, as DNA: TGTGCCAGCAGCGTAGCTCCGGCGCAGATCAATGAGCAGTTCTTC. Translation: CASSVAPAQINEQFF.

This clonotype came up a few times. V gene TRBV20-1 combines with J gene TRBJ2-3, with TRBD2 matching over 9 bases. Germline CDR1 and CDR2: DFQATT and SNEGSKA (reference sequence). The CDR3 is 15 amino acids. J was trimmed by 5 bases and V by 6 bases; bases with no gene match: 12. CDR3 nucleotide sequence: TGCAGTGCCGAGGTCGGGCGGGGGGGCCAAGATACGCAGTATTTT. Translation: CSAEVGRGGQDTQYF.

The chain combines TRBV6-5 with TRBJ1-6; D uncertain. The CDR3 has 12 amino acids. Germline CDR1 is MNHEY and CDR2 is SVGAGI. The V end lost 5 bases, the J end lost 8 bases, and 7 bases lay between the germline ends. The CDR3 region is CASSKVDSPLHF. The CDR3 nucleotides are TGTGCCAGCAGTAAGGTGGATTCACCCCTCCACTTT.

In this sample, this clonotype turned up a few times. This chain's CDR3 is CATSVGQNLDTQYF. The CDR3 DNA sequence: TGTGCCACCAGCGTGGGACAGAACTTAGATACGCAGTATTTT. This chain links TRBV15 with TRBJ2-3, with TRBD1 matching over 7 bases. The CDR3 consists of 14 residues. V shed 5 bases, J shed 5 bases, and the junction held 7 bases outside the gene matches. CDR1 and CDR2 from the germline V gene are LNHNV and YYDKDF (reference sequence).

This clonotype was seen at least ten times. J is TRBJ1-5 and V is TRBV7-6, with D possibly being TRBD1 (5 bases). CDR3 length equals 15 residues. Germline V gene data show CDR1 as SGHVS and CDR2 as FNYEAQ. V lost 2 bases and J lost 4, with 12 bases in between. The CDR3 is CASSLQSGLNQPQHF. In nucleotides, the CDR3 is TGTGCCAGCAGCTTACAGTCGGGGCTGAATCAGCCCCAGCATTTT.

V usage is TRBV4-3 and J usage is TRBJ1-2; no clear D. With 0 bases removed from V and 3 bases from J, the gap between germline ends came to 11 bases. The CDR3 runs 15 residues. Germline lookup yields CDR1 LGHNA and CDR2 YSLEER. CDR3 protein: CASSQDLCGYYGYTF. In DNA, the CDR3 is TGCGCCAGCAGCCAAGATCTCTGCGGATACTATGGCTACACCTTC.

The chain combines TRBV20-1 with TRBJ1-2; D not resolved. The length of the CDR3 is 12 residues. In germline, CDR1 is DFQATT, CDR2 SNEGSKA (reference sequence). V was pared by 0 bases and J by 8 bases, with 10 bases between. CDR3: CSARDMVDGYTF. For the CDR3, the DNA is TGCAGTGCTAGAGATATGGTGGACGGCTACACCTTC.

This sequence joins TRBV5-1 and TRBJ2-3; perhaps TRBD1 as D (5 bases). Germline V gene data show CDR1 as SGHRS and CDR2 as YFSETQ. The CDR3 is 15 amino acids. V lost 3 bases, J lost 0 bases, and 11 bases lay in between. The CDR3 DNA sequence: TGCGCCAGCAGCTCAAGATCAGGGAGCACAGATACGCAGTATTTT. Its translation is CASSSRSGSTDTQYF.

This clonotype came up a few times. The chain links TRBV24-1 to TRBJ2-5; TRBD1 agrees at 9 bases. The junction had 11 bases not matched to a gene; V was cut back by 2 bases and J by 5 bases. The germline V gene encodes CDR1 KGHDR and CDR2 SFDVKD. CDR3 length: 17 residues. This chain's CDR3 is CATSDSQHGQGQETQYF. CDR3 bases: TGTGCCACCAGTGATTCACAACACGGACAGGGGCAGGAGACCCAGTACTTC.

CDR3 protein: CASSLKGGTSSYNEQFF. The CDR3 region has the DNA TGTGCCAGCAGCTTAAAAGGCGGGACGAGCTCCTACAATGAGCAGTTCTTC. The V gene is TRBV7-3, the J gene TRBJ2-1, with D perhaps TRBD2 (6 bases). Germline V gene lookup returns CDR1 SGHTA and CDR2 FQGTGA. V shed 1 base and J shed 0 bases, with 13 bases lying between them. This CDR3 region has 17 residues.

This clonotype was picked up a small number of times. This chain links TRBV18 with TRBJ2-7; the D gene is possibly TRBD2 (6 bases). The CDR3 has 16 residues. Germline V CDR1 and CDR2: KGHSH, LQKENI. V lost 0 bases to trimming and J lost 2 bases, with 14 bases between them. The CDR3 region is CASSPPSFWEAYEQYF. For the CDR3, the DNA is TGTGCCAGCTCACCACCGTCTTTCTGGGAGGCCTACGAGCAGTACTTC.